Listed below are T cell receptor beta chains from one sample, sequenced in a study of T cells in Graves' hyperthyroidism and ophthalmopathy. TCRdb itself ran the multiplex PCR reads through MiXCR, one entry per CDR3 protein. This sample has about 380,000 distinct CDR3 sequences, with approximately 13% found just once. The sequencing sample was made of blood. Receptors were obtained from a man aged 25 to 40 with Graves' hyperthyroidism that later progressed to Graves' ophthalmopathy. CDR3s include the opening cysteine and the closing phenylalanine or tryptophan. The D gene is left open where the match is weak. The size field is filled for only some rows; it gives once, few, many or a size class.

size: many
D: TRBD1
J: TRBJ2-3
V: TRBV2
CDR3: CASSGQGARTDTQYF
DNA: TGTGCCAGCAGCGGACAGGGGGCAAGGACAGATACGCAGTATTTT

size: -
D: -
J: TRBJ2-3
V: TRBV27
CDR3: CASSPTRGASTDTQYF
DNA: TGTGCCAGCAGCCCTACCCGGGGTGCTAGCACAGATACGCAGTATTTT

size: many
D: -
J: TRBJ1-5
V: TRBV29-1
CDR3: CSVIVSNQPQHF
DNA: TGCAGCGTGATAGTGAGCAATCAGCCCCAGCATTTT

size: many
D: -
J: TRBJ2-7
V: TRBV27
CDR3: CASSLSALSSYEQYF
DNA: TGTGCCAGCAGTTTATCAGCCCTTAGCTCCTACGAGCAGTACTTC

size: -
D: TRBD2
J: TRBJ2-1
V: TRBV6-6
CDR3: CASSYSLAIYNEQFF
DNA: TGTGCCAGCAGTTACTCACTAGCGATCTACAATGAGCAGTTCTTC

size: few
D: TRBD1
J: TRBJ1-6
V: TRBV3-1
CDR3: CAGSETGNNSPLHF
DNA: TGTGCCGGCAGCGAGACAGGGAATAATTCACCCCTCCACTTT

size: many
D: -
J: TRBJ2-2
V: TRBV7-9
CDR3: CASSTTIDTGELFF
DNA: TGTGCCAGCTCTACGACCATAGACACCGGGGAGCTGTTTTTT

size: few
D: TRBD2
J: TRBJ2-5
V: TRBV27
CDR3: CASSPRGLAGVKETQYF
DNA: TGTGCCAGCAGTCCTCGCGGACTAGCGGGGGTAAAAGAGACCCAGTACTTC

size: many
D: -
J: TRBJ2-3
V: TRBV7-2
CDR3: CASSKDFRDTQYF
DNA: TGTGCCAGCAGCAAGGACTTTAGGGATACGCAGTATTTT

size: many
D: -
J: TRBJ1-2
V: TRBV6-1
CDR3: CASSRTLNYGYTF
DNA: TGTGCCAGCAGTCGGACATTAAACTATGGCTACACCTTC

size: few
D: -
J: TRBJ2-7
V: TRBV5-5
CDR3: CASSPSRVPPSYEQYF
DNA: TGTGCCAGCAGCCCCTCCCGGGTACCACCTTCCTACGAGCAGTACTTC

size: many
D: -
J: TRBJ1-2
V: TRBV12-3/TRBV12-4
CDR3: CATMGDGQRGNGYTF
DNA: TGTGCCACTATGGGCGACGGACAGAGAGGGAATGGCTACACCTTC

size: -
D: -
J: TRBJ2-5
V: TRBV5-5
CDR3: CASSPPAGRETQYF
DNA: TGTGCCAGCAGCCCGCCAGCAGGGCGAGAGACCCAGTACTTC

size: -
D: -
J: TRBJ2-6
V: TRBV6-1
CDR3: CASSERGFEIAGANVLTF
DNA: TGTGCCAGCAGTGAACGTGGATTCGAAATCGCAGGGGCCAACGTCCTGACTTTC

size: many
D: -
J: TRBJ1-1
V: TRBV7-9
CDR3: CASSPDNTEAFF
DNA: TGTGCCAGCAGCCCTGATAACACTGAAGCTTTCTTT

size: -
D: -
J: TRBJ2-2
V: TRBV5-1
CDR3: CASGPGLPNTGELFF
DNA: TGCGCCAGCGGACCGGGACTCCCGAACACCGGGGAGCTGTTTTTT

size: many
D: -
J: TRBJ1-5
V: TRBV20-1
CDR3: CSATDTYDQPQHF
DNA: TGCAGTGCTACGGACACTTACGATCAGCCCCAGCATTTT

size: many
D: TRBD2
J: TRBJ2-7
V: TRBV19
CDR3: CASSYGLAGTYEQYF
DNA: TGTGCCAGTAGCTACGGACTAGCGGGGACCTACGAGCAGTACTTC

size: few
D: -
J: TRBJ1-3
V: TRBV11-2
CDR3: CASSLVISGNTIYF
DNA: TGTGCCAGCAGCTTAGTGATCTCTGGAAACACCATATATTTT

size: many
D: TRBD1
J: TRBJ2-2
V: TRBV11-2
CDR3: CASSSGQGTTGELFF
DNA: TGTGCCAGCAGCTCGGGACAGGGGACCACCGGGGAGCTGTTTTTT

size: many
D: -
J: TRBJ1-3
V: TRBV5-1
CDR3: CASSSDGNTIYF
DNA: TGCGCCAGCAGCTCAGATGGAAACACCATATATTTT

size: many
D: TRBD2
J: TRBJ2-3
V: TRBV20-1
CDR3: CSASPAGITDTQYF
DNA: TGCAGTGCGTCCCCAGCGGGGATCACAGATACGCAGTATTTT

size: many
D: -
J: TRBJ2-3
V: TRBV29-1
CDR3: CSVSTADTQYF
DNA: TGCAGCGTTTCAACAGCAGATACGCAGTATTTT